Listed below are T cell receptor beta chains from one sample, sequenced in a study of T cell changes during pregnancy in multiple sclerosis. Using immunoSEQ multiplex PCR, the repertoire was profiled, and TCRdb retains in-frame clones only, with some absent. The profile shows 39,000 or so clones, 75% to 95% of them singletons. The sample in question was CD8+ T cells from peripheral blood mononuclear cells, obtained after pregnancy. These receptor sequences come from a female donor with multiple sclerosis, enrolled in a pregnancy study. CDR3s include the opening cysteine and the closing phenylalanine or tryptophan. Each record gives: J gene, V gene, clone size, CDR3 length, D gene, CDR3 protein, CDR3 DNA. D genes are given only for firm matches. Part of the rows lack a size; the others show once, few, many or a class for expanded clones.

j_call: TRBJ2-2; v_call: TRBV9; clone_size: few; cdr3_length: 12; d_call: -; cdr3_aa: CASSPNTGELFF; cdr3_nt: TGTGCCAGCAGTCCAAACACCGGGGAGCTGTTTTTT
j_call: TRBJ1-3; v_call: TRBV5-6; clone_size: -; cdr3_length: 13; d_call: -; cdr3_aa: CASSSRDRNTIYF; cdr3_nt: TGTGCCAGCAGTAGCAGGGATCGAAACACCATATATTTT
j_call: TRBJ2-7; v_call: TRBV2; clone_size: once; cdr3_length: 14; d_call: -; cdr3_aa: CASKDRDTLYEQYF; cdr3_nt: TGTGCCAGTAAAGACCGGGACACCCTCTACGAGCAGTACTTC
j_call: TRBJ1-2; v_call: TRBV21-1; clone_size: -; cdr3_length: 14; d_call: -; cdr3_aa: CASSKWGPVYGYTF; cdr3_nt: TGTGCCAGCAGCAAATGGGGCCCTGTTTATGGCTACACCTTC
j_call: TRBJ2-7; v_call: TRBV25-1; clone_size: -; cdr3_length: 11; d_call: -; cdr3_aa: CASRQGEEQYF; cdr3_nt: TGTGCCAGCAGACAGGGTGAAGAGCAGTACTTC
j_call: TRBJ1-3; v_call: TRBV7-9; clone_size: -; cdr3_length: 14; d_call: -; cdr3_aa: CASSLPGSGNTIYF; cdr3_nt: TGTGCCAGCAGCTTGCCGGGGTCTGGAAACACCATATATTTT
j_call: TRBJ1-2; v_call: TRBV7-9; clone_size: -; cdr3_length: 13; d_call: -; cdr3_aa: CASSLSGIDGYTF; cdr3_nt: TGTGCCAGCAGCTTATCAGGGATCGACGGCTACACCTTC
j_call: TRBJ2-5; v_call: TRBV28; clone_size: -; cdr3_length: 17; d_call: -; cdr3_aa: CASSSPPGGGRVETQYF; cdr3_nt: TGTGCCAGCAGTTCCCCCCCTGGGGGGGGCCGAGTTGAGACCCAGTACTTC
j_call: TRBJ1-5; v_call: TRBV7-9; clone_size: -; cdr3_length: 13; d_call: -; cdr3_aa: CASSLTGNQPQHF; cdr3_nt: TGTGCCAGCAGCCTTACAGGGAATCAGCCCCAGCATTTT
j_call: TRBJ1-5; v_call: TRBV15; clone_size: -; cdr3_length: 14; d_call: TRBD1; cdr3_aa: CATSRQGQNQPQHF; cdr3_nt: TGTGCCACCAGCCGACAGGGGCAAAATCAGCCCCAGCATTTT
j_call: TRBJ1-1; v_call: TRBV5-1; clone_size: once; cdr3_length: 14; d_call: -; cdr3_aa: CASSLARGIAEAFF; cdr3_nt: TGCGCCAGCAGCTTGGCCCGGGGGATAGCTGAAGCTTTCTTT
j_call: TRBJ2-7; v_call: TRBV7-9; clone_size: -; cdr3_length: 14; d_call: -; cdr3_aa: CASSLLQDNYEQYF; cdr3_nt: TGTGCCAGCAGCTTATTGCAGGACAACTACGAGCAGTACTTC
j_call: TRBJ1-1; v_call: TRBV7-9; clone_size: -; cdr3_length: 15; d_call: -; cdr3_aa: CASSLGPPGITEAFF; cdr3_nt: TGTGCCAGCAGCTTAGGTCCACCGGGAATTACTGAAGCTTTCTTT
j_call: TRBJ2-2; v_call: TRBV28; clone_size: -; cdr3_length: 16; d_call: -; cdr3_aa: CASRSRGSWGTGELFF; cdr3_nt: TGTGCCAGCAGATCTCGGGGGTCCTGGGGCACCGGGGAGCTGTTTTTT
j_call: TRBJ1-3; v_call: TRBV15; clone_size: -; cdr3_length: 15; d_call: -; cdr3_aa: CATSSHREAGNTIYF; cdr3_nt: TGTGCCACCAGCAGTCACCGCGAGGCTGGAAACACCATATATTTT